This T cell receptor (beta chain) derives from a study of response to subunit inactivated influenza vaccine. General study findings and limits: Each seasonal flu vaccination may recruit only limited new T cells, authors suggested.

The ends were cut back, 0 bases at V and 1 base at J, with 9 bases in the middle. There are 15 residues in the CDR3. From germline, CDR1 is MGHRA and CDR2 YSYEKL. TCRdb reprocessed the RT-PCR reads via MiXCR and lists one record per CDR3 protein. This table has approximately 700,000 distinct CDR3 sequences, roughly 14% appearing once. This clonotype was picked up many times. What it binds is unknown. Source: PBMCs from blood, taken 14 to 15 days before vaccination. The rearrangement joins TRBV4-1 to TRBJ1-1; no definite D call. This TCR was sampled from a man in his forties or fifties who received an inactivated influenza vaccine. Here the CDR3 DNA reads TGCGCCAGCAGCCAAGATCCGTGGGGGAACACTGAAGCTTTCTTT. Protein product: CASSQDPWGNTEAFF.